The clone carrying this T cell receptor (beta chain) has at least ten counts. Its cognate antigen is unknown. TCRdb processed the multiplex PCR reads anew with MiXCR; each CDR3 protein has one entry. The data show 17,000 or so distinct CDR3 sequences, nearly 45% seen once. This specimen belongs to a study of breast tumors, draining lymph nodes, adjacent tissues. Study conclusions and caveats: Findings are consistent with lymph node origin and intratumoral expansion of most tumor T cells. Tumor and nontumor repertoires were significantly more similar in luminal-like than in basal-like breast cancer. That most tumor T cells come from lymph nodes remained unproven.

The specimen sequenced was tumor-adjacent breast tissue. The clonotype was recovered from a female donor with breast cancer. Some clones in this sample may be carry-over from other donors' samples.

CDR3 sequence reads: CASSSRTGSDTQYF. CDR3 DNA sequence: TGCGCCAGCAGCTCTCGGACAGGGTCGGACACCCAGTACTTC. V gene TRBV5-1 combines with J gene TRBJ2-5; 8 bases align to TRBD1. CDR3 length: 14 amino acids. With 3 bases clipped from V and 8 bases from J, the junction kept 9 bases outside the gene matches. CDR1 SGHRS and CDR2 YFSETQ come from the germline V gene.